The rows below give T cell receptor beta chains drawn from one sample of a study of blood T cell repertoires in COVID-19. Data came from immunoSEQ multiplex PCR; TCRdb stores just in-frame clones and leaves some out. The data hold about 210,000 clones, with around four fifths observed a single time. The sequenced sample was peripheral blood. All receptors derive from a woman in her forties or fifties with active or convalescent COVID-19. Each CDR3 is given without its conserved first and last residue. Clone size is given for some rows only: seen once, a few or many times, or a class if the clone is expanded.

CDR3 length,J gene,clone size,V gene,CDR3 protein
11,TRBJ2-5,NA,TRBV25-1,ATQIRGGETQY
13,TRBJ2-3,NA,TRBV5-5,ASSPQTGGADTQY
13,TRBJ2-3,NA,TRBV6-5,ASSRQRESTDTQY
11,TRBJ2-5,NA,TRBV24-1,ATSDAPWETQY
12,TRBJ2-3,NA,TRBV5-1,ASADGSSTDTQY
13,TRBJ1-3,NA,TRBV7-8,ASSLGGVSGNTIY
16,TRBJ2-1,few,TRBV28,ASSLPTSGRKTYNEQF
12,TRBJ2-5,NA,TRBV7-2,ASSLVAGGETQY
15,TRBJ2-7,few,TRBV9,ASSGGTSGTGPYEQY
11,TRBJ2-3,NA,TRBV6-6,ASRAGGWGTQY
13,TRBJ2-2,NA,TRBV2,ASSADRAFTGELF
13,TRBJ2-7,NA,TRBV5-1,ASRIEGTLTYEQY
9,TRBJ2-1,NA,TRBV10-3,AIRSVNEQF
10,TRBJ2-5,NA,TRBV5-1,ASSLTGETQY
16,TRBJ1-6,few,TRBV27,ASSLLTTTRGRGSPLH
13,TRBJ2-6,NA,TRBV28,ASSLRGAGANVLT
12,TRBJ2-1,NA,TRBV5-4,ASSLGGSSEEQF
15,TRBJ2-2,NA,TRBV19,ASSTNQRRGATGELF
13,TRBJ2-1,once,TRBV4-1,ASSPRLAGRHEQF
12,TRBJ2-1,NA,TRBV19,ASGAGTEYNEQF
12,TRBJ2-1,NA,TRBV10-3,AISESVVLNEQF
12,TRBJ2-7,once,TRBV7-2,ASSLGGGSYEQY
15,TRBJ2-3,NA,TRBV15,ATSRQPGLAGGDTQY
12,TRBJ1-1,once,TRBV18,ASSPGLFGTEAF
9,TRBJ1-5,NA,TRBV28,ASSLPGPQH
12,TRBJ1-1,once,TRBV7-9,ASSLLASSTEAF
14,TRBJ1-3,NA,TRBV4-2,ASSQETGFTGNTIY
15,TRBJ2-1,once,TRBV5-4,ASSVFSGGGAYNEQF
10,TRBJ2-7,few,TRBV27,ASSFSSYEQY
10,TRBJ1-1,NA,TRBV10-3,AIRRTGKEAF
14,TRBJ2-1,NA,TRBV6-5,ASSYTGGPPQNEQF
13,TRBJ2-3,NA,TRBV28,ASSPQTGGTDTQY
11,TRBJ2-5,NA,TRBV6-5,ASIGSVVETQY
15,TRBJ2-6,NA,TRBV28,ASRAGQDYSGANVLT
13,TRBJ1-5,NA,TRBV28,ASSSTGLGNQPQH
13,TRBJ1-3,NA,TRBV6-1,ASSEGRGSGNTIY
11,TRBJ2-7,NA,TRBV5-1,ASSMTGSNEQY
13,TRBJ1-1,NA,TRBV10-3,AISVVKQTVTEAF
11,TRBJ1-6,few,TRBV19,ASQWQFSSPLH
10,TRBJ1-2,NA,TRBV15,ATTQSYYGYT
13,TRBJ2-1,NA,TRBV3-1/TRBV3-2,ASSTTRTPHNEQF
12,TRBJ1-5,NA,TRBV21-1,ASSTRGPNQPQH
11,TRBJ2-7,NA,TRBV10-3,AISEIGSREQY
13,TRBJ1-1,NA,TRBV19,ASINPGQGSTEAF
12,TRBJ1-1,NA,TRBV28,ASSLWEGSTEAF
16,TRBJ2-6,NA,TRBV5-1,ASSLGGTGPSGANVLT
12,TRBJ1-2,few,TRBV5-6,ASSFGTGGLGYT
10,TRBJ1-1,NA,TRBV6-5,ASSSTGSEAF
12,TRBJ1-4,NA,TRBV4-1,ASSPERALEKLF
15,TRBJ2-3,NA,TRBV13,ASSLAGSGVSTDTQY
11,TRBJ2-1,once,TRBV11-2,ASSPSLAGEQF
14,TRBJ1-5,NA,TRBV19,ASTHPGLLGSQPQH
14,TRBJ2-6,medium-sized,TRBV14,ASSQAGIGGANVLT
10,TRBJ1-2,NA,TRBV28,ASRMTGGGYT
13,TRBJ2-3,NA,TRBV10-2,ASGKRGGRTDTQY
12,TRBJ1-1,NA,TRBV5-1,ASSLVMRNTEAF
11,TRBJ1-6,NA,TRBV28,ASSPPTGSPLH
12,TRBJ1-4,NA,TRBV6-5,ASYSGTGNEKLF
13,TRBJ1-5,NA,TRBV19,ASTPGWGGSQPQH
13,TRBJ1-4,NA,TRBV6-5,ASSYSYRANEKLF